Below, one T cell receptor (beta chain) is given with its context. This may be a read error: a much more frequent sequence differs by one nucleotide. As the CDR3 is not closed by the conserved phenylalanine or tryptophan, this likely results from a read error. Trimming took 5 bases from V and 0 from J; bases not matched to a gene: 13. The length of the CDR3 is 19 residues. The source of the sample is a study of T-cell reconstitution after alpha-beta-depleted transplantation in children. Unique molecular identifiers were incorporated during preparation of the TCRbeta library. One entry per CDR3 protein, called by TCRdb with MiXCR from the PCR reads. In the table there are hundreds of thousands of distinct CDR3 sequences, around 10% of which are singletons.

V and J are TRBV12-3 or TRBV12-4 and TRBJ1-6, with 7 bases fitting TRBD1. The origin of this receptor is a human donor who donated a stem cell graft to a child with acute lymphoblastic leukemia. The material was PBMCs from the stem cell graft donor, obtained from the stem cell graft. CDR3 bases: TGTGCCAGCAGTACTGACAGGGTCCCCCAAAGCTCCTATAATTCACCCCTCCACTGT. This encodes CASSTDRVPQSSYNSPLHC.